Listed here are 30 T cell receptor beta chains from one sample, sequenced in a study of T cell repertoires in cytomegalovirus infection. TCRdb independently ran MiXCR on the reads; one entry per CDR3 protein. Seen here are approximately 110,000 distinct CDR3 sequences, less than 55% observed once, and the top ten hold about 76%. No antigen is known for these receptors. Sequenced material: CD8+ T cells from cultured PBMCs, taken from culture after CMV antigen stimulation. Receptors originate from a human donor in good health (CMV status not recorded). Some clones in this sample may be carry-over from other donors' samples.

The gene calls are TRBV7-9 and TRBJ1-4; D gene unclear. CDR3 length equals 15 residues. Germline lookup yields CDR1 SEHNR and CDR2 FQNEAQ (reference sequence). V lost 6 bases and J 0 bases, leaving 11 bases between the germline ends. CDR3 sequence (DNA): TGTGCCAGCAGGGCAACGGTTGCAACTAATGAAAAACTGTTTTTT. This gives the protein CASRATVATNEKLFF.

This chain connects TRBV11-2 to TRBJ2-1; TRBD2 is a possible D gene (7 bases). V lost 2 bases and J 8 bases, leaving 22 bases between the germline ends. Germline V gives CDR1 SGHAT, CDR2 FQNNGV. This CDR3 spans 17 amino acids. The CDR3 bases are TGTGCCAGCAGCTTAATGGCATGGGGGGGGGGCGTTGATGAGCAGTTCTTC. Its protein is CASSLMAWGGGVDEQFF.

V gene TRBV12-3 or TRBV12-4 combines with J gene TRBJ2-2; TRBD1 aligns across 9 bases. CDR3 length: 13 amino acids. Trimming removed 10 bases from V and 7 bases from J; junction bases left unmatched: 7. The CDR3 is CAIGTGLGGELFF. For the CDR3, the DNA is TGTGCCATCGGGACAGGGTTAGGCGGGGAGCTGTTTTTT.

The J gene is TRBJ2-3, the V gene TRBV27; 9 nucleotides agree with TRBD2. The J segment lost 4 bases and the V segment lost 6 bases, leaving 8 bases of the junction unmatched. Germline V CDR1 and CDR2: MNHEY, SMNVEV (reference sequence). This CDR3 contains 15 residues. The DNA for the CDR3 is TGTGCCAGCAGCCAATTAGCGGGGGTACCAGATACGCAGTATTTT. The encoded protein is CASSQLAGVPDTQYF.

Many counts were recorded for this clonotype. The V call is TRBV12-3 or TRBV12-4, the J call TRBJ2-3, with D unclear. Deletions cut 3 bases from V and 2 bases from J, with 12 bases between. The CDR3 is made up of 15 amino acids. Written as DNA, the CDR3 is TGTGCCAGCAGTTTCCAACTACCCAACACAGATACGCAGTATTTT. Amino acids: CASSFQLPNTDTQYF.

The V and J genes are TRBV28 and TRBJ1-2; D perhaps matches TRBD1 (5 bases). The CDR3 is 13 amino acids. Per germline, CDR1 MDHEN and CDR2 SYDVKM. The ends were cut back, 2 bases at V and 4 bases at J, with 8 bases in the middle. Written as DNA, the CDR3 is TGTGCCAGCAGTTTAGGGGGACGCTATGGCTACACCTTC. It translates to CASSLGGRYGYTF.

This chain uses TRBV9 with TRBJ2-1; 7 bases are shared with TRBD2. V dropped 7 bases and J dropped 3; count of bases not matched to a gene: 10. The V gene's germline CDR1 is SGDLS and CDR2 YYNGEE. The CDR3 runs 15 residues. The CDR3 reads CASGPVGGGYNEQFF. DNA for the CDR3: TGTGCCAGCGGCCCTGTTGGGGGGGGCTACAATGAGCAGTTCTTC.

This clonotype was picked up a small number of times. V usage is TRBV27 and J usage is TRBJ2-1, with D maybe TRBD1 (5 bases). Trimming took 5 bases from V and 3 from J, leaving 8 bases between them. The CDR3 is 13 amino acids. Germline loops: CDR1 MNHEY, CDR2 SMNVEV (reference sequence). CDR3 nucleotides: TGTGCCAGCAGTGCGCAGGGCTACAATGAGCAGTTCTTC. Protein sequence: CASSAQGYNEQFF.

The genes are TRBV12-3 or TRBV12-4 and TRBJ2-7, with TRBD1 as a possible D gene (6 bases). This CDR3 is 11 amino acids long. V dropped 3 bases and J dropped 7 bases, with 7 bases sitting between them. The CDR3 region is CASSFGTEQYF. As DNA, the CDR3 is TGTGCCAGCAGTTTCGGGACAGAGCAGTACTTC.

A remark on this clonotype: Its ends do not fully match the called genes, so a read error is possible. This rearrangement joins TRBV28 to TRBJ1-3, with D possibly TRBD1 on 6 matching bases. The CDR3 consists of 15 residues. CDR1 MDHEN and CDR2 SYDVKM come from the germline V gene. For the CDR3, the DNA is TGTACCAGCAACTTCGGGCAGGGGCCAGGAAACACCATATATTTT. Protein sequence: CTSNFGQGPGNTIYF.

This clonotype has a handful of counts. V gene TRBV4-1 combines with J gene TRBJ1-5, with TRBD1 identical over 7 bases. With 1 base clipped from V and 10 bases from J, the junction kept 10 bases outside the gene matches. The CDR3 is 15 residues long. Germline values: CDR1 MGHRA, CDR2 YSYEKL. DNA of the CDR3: TGCGCCAGCAGCCAAGTAGCCGGGACAGCGGATCCCCAGCATTTT. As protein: CASSQVAGTADPQHF.

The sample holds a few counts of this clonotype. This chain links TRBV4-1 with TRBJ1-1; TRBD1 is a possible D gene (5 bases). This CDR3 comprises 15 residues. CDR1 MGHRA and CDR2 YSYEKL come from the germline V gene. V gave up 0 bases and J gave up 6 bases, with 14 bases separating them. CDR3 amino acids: CASSQEPVPGAEAFF. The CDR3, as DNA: TGCGCCAGCAGCCAAGAACCCGTACCGGGGGCTGAAGCTTTCTTT.

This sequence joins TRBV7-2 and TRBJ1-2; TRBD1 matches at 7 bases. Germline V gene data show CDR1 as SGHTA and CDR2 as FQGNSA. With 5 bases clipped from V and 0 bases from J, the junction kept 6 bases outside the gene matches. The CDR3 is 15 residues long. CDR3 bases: TGTGCCAGCAGCCCGGGGACAGACCCTAACTATGGCTACACCTTC. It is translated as CASSPGTDPNYGYTF.

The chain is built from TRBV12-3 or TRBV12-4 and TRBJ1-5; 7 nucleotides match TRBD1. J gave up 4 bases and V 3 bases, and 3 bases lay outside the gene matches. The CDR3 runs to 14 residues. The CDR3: CASSLGRGNQPQHF. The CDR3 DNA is TGTGCCAGCAGTTTGGGCAGGGGGAATCAGCCCCAGCATTTT.

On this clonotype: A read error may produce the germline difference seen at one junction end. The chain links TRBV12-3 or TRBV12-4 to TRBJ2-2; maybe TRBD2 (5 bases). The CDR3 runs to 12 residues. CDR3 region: CASSFPVGVLFF. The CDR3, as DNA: TGTGCCAGCAGTTTCCCAGTCGGGGTGCTGTTTTTT.

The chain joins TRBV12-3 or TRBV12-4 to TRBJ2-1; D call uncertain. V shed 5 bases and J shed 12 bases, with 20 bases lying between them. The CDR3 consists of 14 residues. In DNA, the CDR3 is TGTGCCAGCAGTCCCCGAGAAATCCTTATGGGGCAGTTCTTC. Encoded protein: CASSPREILMGQFF.

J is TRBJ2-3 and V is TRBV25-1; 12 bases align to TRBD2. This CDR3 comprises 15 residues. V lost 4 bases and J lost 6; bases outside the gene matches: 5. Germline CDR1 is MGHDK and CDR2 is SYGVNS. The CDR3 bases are TGTGCCAGCAGTGTACTAGCGGGGGGAGGGGATACGCAGTATTTT. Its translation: CASSVLAGGGDTQYF.

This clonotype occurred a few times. In DNA form, the CDR3 reads TGTGCCAGCTCACCAGTCGCGGGGACCTCGAGCTCCTACAATGAGCAGTTCTTC. It translates to CASSPVAGTSSSYNEQFF. The chain employs TRBV18 and TRBJ2-1, with a tentative D call TRBD2 (6 bases). V gave up 2 bases and J gave up 0 bases, with 17 bases separating them. The CDR3 covers 18 residues. Per the germline V gene, CDR1 is KGHSH and CDR2 is LQKENI.

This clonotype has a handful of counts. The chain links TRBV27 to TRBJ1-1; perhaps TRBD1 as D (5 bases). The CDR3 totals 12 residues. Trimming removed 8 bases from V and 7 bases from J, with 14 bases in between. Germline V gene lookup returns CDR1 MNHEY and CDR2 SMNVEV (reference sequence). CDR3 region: CASGAGSREAFF. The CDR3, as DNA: TGTGCCAGCGGGGCGGGGTCACGTGAAGCTTTCTTT.

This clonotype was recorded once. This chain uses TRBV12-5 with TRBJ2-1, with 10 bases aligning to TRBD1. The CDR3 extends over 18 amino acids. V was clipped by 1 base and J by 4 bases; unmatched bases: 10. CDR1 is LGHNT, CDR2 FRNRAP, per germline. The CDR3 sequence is CASGLANSGTGAYNEQFF. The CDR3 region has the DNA TGTGCTAGTGGTTTGGCAAACTCCGGGACAGGGGCATACAATGAGCAGTTCTTC. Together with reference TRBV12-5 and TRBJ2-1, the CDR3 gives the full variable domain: DARVTQTPRHKVTEMGQEVTMRCQPILGHNTVFWYRQTMMQGLELLAYFRNRAPLDDSGMPKDRFSAEMPDATLATLKIQPSEPRDSAVYFCASGLANSGTGAYNEQFFGPGTRLTVL.

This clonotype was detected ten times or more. CDR3 nucleotides: TGTGCCAGCAGCTTTCACACTGAAGCTTTCTTT. It is translated as CASSFHTEAFF. The chain recombines TRBV7-9 with TRBJ1-1, with D unresolved. Trimming shortened V by 3 bases and J by 3 bases, and 2 bases separated the two germline ends. CDR3 length equals 11 residues. The V gene's germline CDR1 is SEHNR and CDR2 FQNEAQ (reference sequence).

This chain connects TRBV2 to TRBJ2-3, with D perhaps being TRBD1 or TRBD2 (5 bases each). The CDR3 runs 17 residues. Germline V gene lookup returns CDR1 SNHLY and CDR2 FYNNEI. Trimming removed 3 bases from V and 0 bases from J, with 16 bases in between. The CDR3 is CASSEGVEGPSTDTQYF. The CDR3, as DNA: TGTGCCAGCAGTGAGGGCGTTGAGGGGCCGAGCACAGATACGCAGTATTTT.

CDR3 region: CASSKLVTSVSDTQYF. The CDR3 DNA reads TGTGCCAGCAGCAAGCTGGTGACTAGCGTATCAGATACGCAGTATTTT. The chain joins TRBV6-5 to TRBJ2-3, with 8 nucleotides matching TRBD2. CDR1 MNHEY and CDR2 SVGAGI come from the germline V gene. J gave up 4 bases and V 6 bases, and 12 bases lay outside the gene matches. The length of the CDR3 is 16 residues.

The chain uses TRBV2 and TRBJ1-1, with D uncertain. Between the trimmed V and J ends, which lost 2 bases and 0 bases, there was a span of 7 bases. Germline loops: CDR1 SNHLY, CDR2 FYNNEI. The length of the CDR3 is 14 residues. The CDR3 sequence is CASSETSMNTEAFF. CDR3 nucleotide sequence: TGTGCCAGCAGTGAAACCAGCATGAACACTGAAGCTTTCTTT.

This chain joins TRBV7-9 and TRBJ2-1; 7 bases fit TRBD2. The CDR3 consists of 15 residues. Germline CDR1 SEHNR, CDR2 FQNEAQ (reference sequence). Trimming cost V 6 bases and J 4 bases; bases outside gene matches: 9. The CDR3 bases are TGTGCCAGCAGTCCCGGACGGACTAGTTACAATGAGCAGTTCTTC. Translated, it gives CASSPGRTSYNEQFF.

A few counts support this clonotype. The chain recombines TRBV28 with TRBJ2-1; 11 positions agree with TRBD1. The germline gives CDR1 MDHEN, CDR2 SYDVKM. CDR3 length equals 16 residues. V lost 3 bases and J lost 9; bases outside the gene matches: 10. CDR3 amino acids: CASSFVDRGRRGEQFF. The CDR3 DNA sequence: TGTGCCAGCAGTTTTGTGGACAGGGGGCGCCGGGGTGAGCAGTTCTTC.

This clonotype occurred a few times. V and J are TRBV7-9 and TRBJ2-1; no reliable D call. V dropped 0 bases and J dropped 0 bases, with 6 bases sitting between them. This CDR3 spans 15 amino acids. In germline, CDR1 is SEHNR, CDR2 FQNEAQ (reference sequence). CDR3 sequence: CASSLATSSYNEQFF. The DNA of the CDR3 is TGTGCCAGCAGCTTAGCTACGAGCTCCTACAATGAGCAGTTCTTC.

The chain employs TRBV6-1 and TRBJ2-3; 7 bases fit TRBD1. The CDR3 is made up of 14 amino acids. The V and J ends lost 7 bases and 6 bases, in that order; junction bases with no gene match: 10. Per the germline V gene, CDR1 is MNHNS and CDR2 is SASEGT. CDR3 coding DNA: TGTGCCAGCAAGACAGGGACGATAGACGATACGCAGTATTTT. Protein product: CASKTGTIDDTQYF.

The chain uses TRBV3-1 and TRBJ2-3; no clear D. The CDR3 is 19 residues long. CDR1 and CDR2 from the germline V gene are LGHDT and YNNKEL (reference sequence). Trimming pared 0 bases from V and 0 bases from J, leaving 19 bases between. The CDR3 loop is CASSQDLNLPGLSTDTQYF. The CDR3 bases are TGTGCCAGCAGCCAAGATTTGAACTTACCCGGTCTTAGCACAGATACGCAGTATTTT.

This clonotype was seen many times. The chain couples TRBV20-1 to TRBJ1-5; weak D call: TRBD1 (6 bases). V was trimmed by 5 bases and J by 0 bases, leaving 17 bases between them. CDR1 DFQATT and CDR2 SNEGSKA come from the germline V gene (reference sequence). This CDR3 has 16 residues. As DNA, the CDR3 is TGCAGTGCTTTATCAGGGGATGGGGATAGCAATCAGCCCCAGCATTTT. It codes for CSALSGDGDSNQPQHF.